What follows are 15 T cell receptor beta chains derived from one specimen sequenced in a study of T-cell memory formation after mild COVID-19 listed by TCRdb under 2021. Libraries were built with 5' RACE. Instrument used: Illumina NovaSeq 6000. TCRdb reprocessing: public reads trimmed at Q25 with fastp, clones called with MiXCR, in-frame beta chains kept. Rows with one shared CDR3 protein collapse into an entry with the most common genes and DNA. The table for this sample lists around 220,000 distinct CDR3 sequences; around 17% of them were counted only once. The ten largest clonotypes hold approximately 3.5% of the sample. Sequenced sample: PBMCs or a T cell subset sorted from them (not recorded which). The source is a man younger than 30 who had mild COVID-19 (a few samples of this study predate the infection). The sample titles of this study are shuffled in the database, so cell type and time point are left out; the donor was told from shared clones.

The CDR3 region has the DNA TGCGCCAGCAGCCGGCCGGACGGTCCCGGGGAGCTGTTTTTT. Its protein is CASSRPDGPGELFF. The chain couples TRBV5-1 to TRBJ2-2, with D hard to call. The germline V and J ends were trimmed by 4 bases and 6 bases, with 13 bases remaining between them. Germline V gives CDR1 SGHRS, CDR2 YFSETQ. This CDR3 has 14 residues.

The V and J genes are TRBV6-2 or TRBV6-3 and TRBJ1-5; D gene unclear. This CDR3 has 17 residues. V was trimmed by 5 bases and J by 1 base, leaving 18 bases between them. CDR1 MNHEY and CDR2 SVGEGT come from the germline V gene. For the CDR3, the DNA is TGTGCCAGCAGTGCCCGGCCAGGCGCCTCGAGCAATCAGCCCCAGCATTTT. The encoded protein is CASSARPGASSNQPQHF.

This clonotype was picked up a small number of times. The chain has TRBV6-2 or TRBV6-3 and TRBJ1-5; D call uncertain. The CDR3 is 14 residues long. The V and J ends lost 6 bases and 2 bases respectively, with 11 bases between them. CDR1 and CDR2 (germline): MNHEY, SVGEGT. CDR3 DNA sequence: TGTGCCAGCAGCCAAGCGGCAGGCAATCAGCCCCAGCATTTT. Translation gives CASSQAAGNQPQHF.

Only a few counts were recorded for this clonotype. The rearrangement joins TRBV20-1 to TRBJ1-5; D is undetermined. This CDR3 comprises 17 residues. CDR1 DFQATT and CDR2 SNEGSKA come from the germline V gene (reference sequence). V gave up 5 bases and J gave up 1 base, with 21 bases separating them. CDR3 protein: CSALSLGKAESNQPQHF. The CDR3 DNA follows: TGCAGTGCTCTATCGTTGGGAAAAGCAGAGAGCAATCAGCCCCAGCATTTT.

There are a few counts of this clonotype. The rearrangement uses TRBV12-3 or TRBV12-4 and TRBJ1-2; D gene ambiguous. This CDR3 is built from 13 residues. V was pared by 6 bases and J by 3 bases, with 11 bases between. CDR3 in amino acids: CASSRTEHYGYTF. The CDR3 bases are TGTGCCAGCAGCCGGACGGAACACTATGGCTACACCTTC.

In this sample, this clonotype turned up many times. The chain carries TRBV7-2 and TRBJ1-2; D remains ambiguous. CDR3 length equals 16 residues. The V gene's germline CDR1 is SGHTA and CDR2 FQGNSA. V was clipped by 0 bases and J by 3 bases, with 14 bases between them. DNA of the CDR3: TGTGCCAGCAGCTTAGCCAGCGATCAGTTCCACTATGGCTACACCTTC. It encodes CASSLASDQFHYGYTF.

The CDR3 DNA sequence: TGTGCCAGCAGCGTAGTTCCGGTGGAAAGCTCTGGAAACACCATATATTTT. This gives the protein CASSVVPVESSGNTIYF. V is TRBV9 and J is TRBJ1-3, with D uncertain. The CDR3 runs to 17 residues. Per germline, CDR1 SGDLS and CDR2 YYNGEE. Trimming removed 0 bases at V and 0 bases at J, with 13 bases between.

This clonotype was observed a handful of times. The chain is built from TRBV7-9 and TRBJ1-5; D unresolved. The CDR3 has 16 residues. V lost 3 bases, J lost 0 bases, and 12 bases lay in between. Germline V gene sequence: CDR1 SEHNR, CDR2 FQNEAQ (reference sequence). The CDR3, as DNA: TGTGCCAGCAGCTTTTCCCCCCGTATTAGCAATCAGCCCCAGCATTTT. It is translated as CASSFSPRISNQPQHF.

This clonotype showed up just a few times. The chain has TRBV4-2 and TRBJ1-3, with 8 bases lining up with TRBD1. Germline V lookup: CDR1 LGHNA, CDR2 YNFKEQ. The CDR3 extends over 18 amino acids. V dropped 0 bases and J dropped 4; count of bases not matched to a gene: 11. DNA of the CDR3: TGTGCCAGCAGCCAAGACGGACAGGGAGCCCTCGCGGGAAACACCATATATTTT. Protein sequence: CASSQDGQGALAGNTIYF.

The chain is built from TRBV7-3 and TRBJ2-2; 7 bases agree with TRBD1. CDR3 size: 15 residues. The V and J ends lost 5 bases and 4 bases, in that order; junction bases with no gene match: 7. CDR1 and CDR2 (germline): SGHTA, FQGTGA. The CDR3 reads CASSPGQSGTGELFF. CDR3 nucleotide sequence: TGTGCCAGCAGCCCGGGACAGTCGGGCACCGGGGAGCTGTTTTTT.

This clonotype was counted between two and nine times. The V and J genes are TRBV5-6 and TRBJ2-3, with D hard to call. The CDR3 sequence is 11 residues long. Germline assignment: CDR1 SGHDT and CDR2 YYEEEE. Deletions cut 4 bases from V and 7 bases from J, with 7 bases between. The CDR3 loop is CASSGANTQYF. The CDR3 DNA is TGTGCCAGCAGCGGAGCAAATACGCAGTATTTT.

The table lists this clonotype with many counts. The chain recombines TRBV7-2 with TRBJ1-4; TRBD1 matches at 7 bases. This CDR3 comprises 14 residues. The V gene end was trimmed by 5 bases and the J gene end by 8 bases; junction bases not matched to a gene: 8. Germline CDR1 is SGHTA and CDR2 is FQGNSA. This CDR3 is CASSIGQEREKLFF. CDR3 sequence (DNA): TGTGCCAGCAGCATTGGACAGGAAAGGGAAAAACTGTTTTTT.

The sample holds a few counts of this clonotype. This chain joins TRBV4-1 and TRBJ2-3; the D gene is possibly TRBD1 (6 bases). Germline V gives CDR1 MGHRA, CDR2 YSYEKL. V was shortened by 1 base and J by 6 bases, with 11 bases between the two germline ends. The CDR3 length is 14 residues. The CDR3 DNA reads as TGCGCCAGCAGCCAAGCTGGGACACTCGATACGCAGTATTTT. Residues: CASSQAGTLDTQYF.

This clonotype has a handful of counts. CDR3 region: CSAQLKNTEAFF. The CDR3 DNA reads as TGCAGTGCCCAGCTAAAGAACACTGAAGCTTTCTTT. The chain couples TRBV20-1 to TRBJ1-1; no clear D gene. The CDR3 sequence is 12 residues long. V lost 6 bases to trimming and J lost 1 base, with 9 bases between them. Germline CDR1 reads DFQATT; CDR2 reads SNEGSKA (reference sequence).

This clonotype was recorded a few times. An end of the junction does not agree with germline; a read error may underlie this. J is TRBJ2-7 and V is TRBV7-2; perhaps D is TRBD1 or TRBD2 (5 bases each). From germline, CDR1 is SGHTA and CDR2 FQGNSA. The CDR3 runs to 15 residues. As DNA, the CDR3 is TGTGCCAGCAGCGAACAGTGGGGACCTTCCTCCGAGCAGTACTTC. Encoded protein: CASSEQWGPSSEQYF.